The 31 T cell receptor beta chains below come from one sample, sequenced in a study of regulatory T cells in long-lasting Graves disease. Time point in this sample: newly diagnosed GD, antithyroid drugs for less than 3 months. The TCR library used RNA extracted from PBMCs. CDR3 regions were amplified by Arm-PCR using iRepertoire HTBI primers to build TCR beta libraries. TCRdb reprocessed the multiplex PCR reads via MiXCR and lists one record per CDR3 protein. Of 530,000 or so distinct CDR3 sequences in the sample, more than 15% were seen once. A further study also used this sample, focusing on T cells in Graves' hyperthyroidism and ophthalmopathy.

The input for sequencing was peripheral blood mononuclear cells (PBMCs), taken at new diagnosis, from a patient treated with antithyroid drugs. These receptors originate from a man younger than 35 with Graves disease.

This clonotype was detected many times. This chain's CDR3 is CASNFEAGTSGNEQFF. The CDR3, as DNA: TGTGCCAGCAATTTCGAAGCCGGGACTAGCGGAAATGAGCAGTTCTTC. The chain links TRBV12-3 or TRBV12-4 to TRBJ2-1; TRBD2 matches at 11 bases. J lost 7 bases, V lost 7 bases, and 12 bases had no gene match. The length of the CDR3 is 16 residues.

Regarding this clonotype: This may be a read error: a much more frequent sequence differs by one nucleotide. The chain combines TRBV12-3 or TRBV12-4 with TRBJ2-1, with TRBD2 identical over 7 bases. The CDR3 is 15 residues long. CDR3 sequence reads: CASSGTSVGPSEQLF. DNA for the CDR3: TGTGCCAGCAGTGGCACTAGCGTAGGTCCAAGTGAGCAGCTCTTC.

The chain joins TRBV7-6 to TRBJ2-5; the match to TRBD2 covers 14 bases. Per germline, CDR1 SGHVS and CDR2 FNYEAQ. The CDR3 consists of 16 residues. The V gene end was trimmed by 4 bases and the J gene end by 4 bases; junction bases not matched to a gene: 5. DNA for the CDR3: TGTGCCAGCAGCTCGGGGGGGACTAGCGGGAGAGAGACCCAGTACTTC. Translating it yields CASSSGGTSGRETQYF.

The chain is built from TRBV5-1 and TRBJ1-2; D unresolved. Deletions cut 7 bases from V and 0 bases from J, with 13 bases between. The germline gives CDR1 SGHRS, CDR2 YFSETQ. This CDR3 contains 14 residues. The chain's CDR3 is CASEREGSNYGYTF. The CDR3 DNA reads TGCGCCAGCGAAAGGGAGGGATCTAACTATGGCTACACCTTC. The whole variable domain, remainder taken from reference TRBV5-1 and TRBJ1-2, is KAGVTQTPRYLIKTRGQQVTLSCSPISGHRSVSWYQQTPGQGLQFLFEYFSETQRNKGNFPGRFSGRQFSNSRSEMNVSTLELGDSALYLCASEREGSNYGYTFGSGTRLTVV.

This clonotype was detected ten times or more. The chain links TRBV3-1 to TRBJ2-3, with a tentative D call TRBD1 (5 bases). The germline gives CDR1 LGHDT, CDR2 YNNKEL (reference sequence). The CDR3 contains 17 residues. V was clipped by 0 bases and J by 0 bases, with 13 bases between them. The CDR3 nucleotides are TGTGCCAGCAGCCAAGACGTCAGAGGACAAAGCACAGATACGCAGTATTTT. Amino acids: CASSQDVRGQSTDTQYF.

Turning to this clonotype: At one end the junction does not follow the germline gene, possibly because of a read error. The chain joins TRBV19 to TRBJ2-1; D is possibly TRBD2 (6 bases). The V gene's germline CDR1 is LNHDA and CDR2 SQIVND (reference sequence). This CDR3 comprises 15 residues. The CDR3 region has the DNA TGTGCCAGTAGTATTGGGGGGATCTCCTGCAATGAGCAGTTCTTC. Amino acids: CASSIGGISCNEQFF.

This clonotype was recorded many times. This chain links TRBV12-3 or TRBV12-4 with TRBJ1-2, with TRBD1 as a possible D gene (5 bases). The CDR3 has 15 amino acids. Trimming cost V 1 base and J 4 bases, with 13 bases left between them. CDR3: CASSLGGGLFYGYTF. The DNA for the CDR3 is TGTGCCAGCAGTTTAGGGGGGGGTCTGTTCTATGGCTACACCTTC.

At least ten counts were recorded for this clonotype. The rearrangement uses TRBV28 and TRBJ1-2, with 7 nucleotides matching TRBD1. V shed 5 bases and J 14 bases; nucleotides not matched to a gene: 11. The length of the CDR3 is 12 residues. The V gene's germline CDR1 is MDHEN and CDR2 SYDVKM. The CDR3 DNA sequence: TGTGCCAGCAGTCGGGACAGCCCGCTGAGGACCTTC. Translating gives CASSRDSPLRTF.

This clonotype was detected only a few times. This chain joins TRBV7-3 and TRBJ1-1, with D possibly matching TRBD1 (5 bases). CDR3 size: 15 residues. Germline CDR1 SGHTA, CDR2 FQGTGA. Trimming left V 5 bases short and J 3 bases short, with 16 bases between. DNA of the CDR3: TGTGCCAGCAGCCCTCATGGGACGGCGGACACTGAAGCTTTCTTT. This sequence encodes CASSPHGTADTEAFF.

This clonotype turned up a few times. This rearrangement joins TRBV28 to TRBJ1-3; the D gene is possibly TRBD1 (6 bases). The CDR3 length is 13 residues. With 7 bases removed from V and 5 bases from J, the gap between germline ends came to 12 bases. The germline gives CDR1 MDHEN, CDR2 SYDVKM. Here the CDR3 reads CASTVDRRNTIYF. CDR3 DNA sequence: TGTGCCAGCACCGTCGACAGGAGAAACACCATATATTTT.

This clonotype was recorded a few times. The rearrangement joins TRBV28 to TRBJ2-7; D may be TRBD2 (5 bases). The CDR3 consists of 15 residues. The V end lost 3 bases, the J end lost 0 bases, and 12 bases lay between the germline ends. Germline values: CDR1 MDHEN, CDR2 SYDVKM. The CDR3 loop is CASSFAAGPSYEQYF. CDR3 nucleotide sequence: TGTGCCAGCAGTTTTGCGGCGGGCCCCTCCTACGAGCAGTACTTC. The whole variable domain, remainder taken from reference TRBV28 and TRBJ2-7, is DVKVTQSSRYLVKRTGEKVFLECVQDMDHENMFWYRQDPGLGLRLIYFSYDVKMKEKGDIPEGYSVSREKKERFSLILESASTNQTSMYLCASSFAAGPSYEQYFGPGTRLTVT.

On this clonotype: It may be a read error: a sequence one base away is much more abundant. CDR3 DNA: TGCGTCAGCAGCTCTCAGGGGGCCGATCAGCCCCAGCATTTT. This codes for CVSSSQGADQPQHF. This chain connects TRBV5-1 to TRBJ1-5; 8 nucleotides line up with TRBD1. CDR1 and CDR2 (germline): SGHRS, YFSETQ. The length of the CDR3 is 14 residues.

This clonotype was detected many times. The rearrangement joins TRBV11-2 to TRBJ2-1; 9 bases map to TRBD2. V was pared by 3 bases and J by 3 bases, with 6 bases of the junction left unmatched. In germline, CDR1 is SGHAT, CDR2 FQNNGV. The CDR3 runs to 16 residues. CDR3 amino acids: CASSFMGTSLYNEQFF. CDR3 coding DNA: TGTGCCAGCAGCTTTATGGGGACTAGCCTCTACAATGAGCAGTTCTTC.

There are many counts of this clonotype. DNA of the CDR3: TGTGCCAGCAGGGGAGGTGTGGGGTCCTCCTACGAGCAGTACTTC. Translation gives CASRGGVGSSYEQYF. The gene calls are TRBV12-3 or TRBV12-4 and TRBJ2-7; D possibly corresponds to TRBD2 (6 bases). Trimming shortened V by 6 bases and J by 0 bases, and 15 bases separated the two germline ends. The CDR3 has 15 amino acids.

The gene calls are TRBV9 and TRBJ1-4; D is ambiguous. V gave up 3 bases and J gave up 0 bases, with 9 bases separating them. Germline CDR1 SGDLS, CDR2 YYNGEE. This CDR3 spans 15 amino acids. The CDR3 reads CASSGSGATNEKLFF. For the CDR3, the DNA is TGTGCCAGCAGCGGCTCGGGAGCAACTAATGAAAAACTGTTTTTT. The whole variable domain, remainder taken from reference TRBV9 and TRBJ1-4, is DSGVTQTPKHLITATGQRVTLRCSPRSGDLSVYWYQQSLDQGLQFLIQYYNGEERAKGNILERFSAQQFPDLHSELNLSSLELGDSALYFCASSGSGATNEKLFFGSGTQLSVL.

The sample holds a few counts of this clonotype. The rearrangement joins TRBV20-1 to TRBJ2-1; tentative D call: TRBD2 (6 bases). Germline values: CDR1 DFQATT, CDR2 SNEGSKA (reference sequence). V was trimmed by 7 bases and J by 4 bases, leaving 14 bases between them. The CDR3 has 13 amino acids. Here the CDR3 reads CSVLAGLYNEQFF. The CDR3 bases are TGCAGTGTTCTGGCGGGATTATACAATGAGCAGTTCTTC.

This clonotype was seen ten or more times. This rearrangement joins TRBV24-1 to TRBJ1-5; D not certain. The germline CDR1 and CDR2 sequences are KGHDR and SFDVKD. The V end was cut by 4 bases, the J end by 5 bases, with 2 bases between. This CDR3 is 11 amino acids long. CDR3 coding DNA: TGTGCCACCAGTGAGGATCAGCCCCAGCATTTT. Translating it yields CATSEDQPQHF.

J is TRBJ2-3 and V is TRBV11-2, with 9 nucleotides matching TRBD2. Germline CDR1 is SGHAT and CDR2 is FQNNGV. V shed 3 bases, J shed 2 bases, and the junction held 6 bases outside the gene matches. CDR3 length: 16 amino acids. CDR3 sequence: CASSFALAGYTDTQYF. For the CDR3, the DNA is TGTGCCAGCAGCTTCGCGCTAGCGGGGTACACAGATACGCAGTATTTT.

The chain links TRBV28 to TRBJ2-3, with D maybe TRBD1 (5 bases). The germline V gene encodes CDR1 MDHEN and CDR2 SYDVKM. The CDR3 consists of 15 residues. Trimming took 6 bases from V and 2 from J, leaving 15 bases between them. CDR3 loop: CASSQGEAHTDTQYF. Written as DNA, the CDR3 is TGTGCCAGCAGCCAAGGGGAAGCCCACACAGATACGCAGTATTTT.

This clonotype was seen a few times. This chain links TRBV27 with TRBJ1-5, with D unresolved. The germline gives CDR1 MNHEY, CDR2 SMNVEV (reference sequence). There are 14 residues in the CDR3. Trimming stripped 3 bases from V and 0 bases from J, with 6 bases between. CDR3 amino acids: CASSFVSSNQPQHF. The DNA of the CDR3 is TGTGCCAGCAGTTTTGTGAGTAGCAATCAGCCCCAGCATTTT.

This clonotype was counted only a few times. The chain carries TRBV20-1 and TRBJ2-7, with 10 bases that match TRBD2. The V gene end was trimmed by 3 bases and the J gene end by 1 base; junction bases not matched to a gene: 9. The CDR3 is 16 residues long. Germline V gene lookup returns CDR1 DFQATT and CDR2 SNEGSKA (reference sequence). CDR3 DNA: TGCAGTGCTAGTTTTGCAGCGGGAGGGTGGTCCTACGAGCAGTACTTC. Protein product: CSASFAAGGWSYEQYF.

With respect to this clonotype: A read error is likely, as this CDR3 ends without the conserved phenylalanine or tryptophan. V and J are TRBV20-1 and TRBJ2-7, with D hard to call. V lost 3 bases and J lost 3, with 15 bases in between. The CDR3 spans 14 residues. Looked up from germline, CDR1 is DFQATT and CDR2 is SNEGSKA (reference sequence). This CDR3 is CSARPQARNYEQYC. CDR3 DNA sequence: TGCAGTGCTAGGCCCCAGGCGCGAAACTACGAGCAGTACTGC.

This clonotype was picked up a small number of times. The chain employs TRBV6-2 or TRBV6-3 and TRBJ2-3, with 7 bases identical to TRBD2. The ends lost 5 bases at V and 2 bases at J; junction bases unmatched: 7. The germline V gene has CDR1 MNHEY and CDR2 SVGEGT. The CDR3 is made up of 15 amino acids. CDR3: CASSERLAVTDTQYF. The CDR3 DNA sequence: TGTGCCAGCAGTGAACGGCTAGCGGTCACAGATACGCAGTATTTT.

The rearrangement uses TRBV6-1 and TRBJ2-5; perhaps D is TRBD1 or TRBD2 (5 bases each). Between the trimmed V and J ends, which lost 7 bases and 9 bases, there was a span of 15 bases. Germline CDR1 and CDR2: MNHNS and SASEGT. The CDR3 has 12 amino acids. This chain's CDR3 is CASTLNRGAQYF. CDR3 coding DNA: TGTGCCAGCACCCTAAACCGAGGGGCCCAGTACTTC.

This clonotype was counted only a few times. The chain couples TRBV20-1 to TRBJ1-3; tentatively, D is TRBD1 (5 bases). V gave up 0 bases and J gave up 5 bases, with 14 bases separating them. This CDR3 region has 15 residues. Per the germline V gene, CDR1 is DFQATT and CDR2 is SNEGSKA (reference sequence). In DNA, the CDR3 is TGCAGTGCTAGAGACCCCGGCCAGGGACGAAACACCATATATTTT. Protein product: CSARDPGQGRNTIYF.

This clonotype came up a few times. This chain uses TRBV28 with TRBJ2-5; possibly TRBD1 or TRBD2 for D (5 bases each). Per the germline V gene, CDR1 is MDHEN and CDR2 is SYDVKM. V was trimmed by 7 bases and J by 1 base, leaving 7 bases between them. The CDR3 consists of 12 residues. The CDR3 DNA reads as TGTGCCAGCATGGGGGTCCAAGAGACCCAGTACTTC. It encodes CASMGVQETQYF. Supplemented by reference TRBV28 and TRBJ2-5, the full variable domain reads DVKVTQSSRYLVKRTGEKVFLECVQDMDHENMFWYRQDPGLGLRLIYFSYDVKMKEKGDIPEGYSVSREKKERFSLILESASTNQTSMYLCASMGVQETQYFGPGTRLLVL.

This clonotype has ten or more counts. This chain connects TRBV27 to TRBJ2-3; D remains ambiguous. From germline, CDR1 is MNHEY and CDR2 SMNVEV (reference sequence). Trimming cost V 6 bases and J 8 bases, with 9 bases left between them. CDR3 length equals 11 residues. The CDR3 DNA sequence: TGTGCCAGCAGACTTTTGGGTACGCAGTATTTT. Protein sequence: CASRLLGTQYF.

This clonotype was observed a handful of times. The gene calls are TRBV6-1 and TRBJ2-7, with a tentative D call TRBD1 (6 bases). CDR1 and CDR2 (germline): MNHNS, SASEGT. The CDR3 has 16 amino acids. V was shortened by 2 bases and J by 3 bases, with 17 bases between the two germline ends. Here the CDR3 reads CASSEFHGTLSYEQYF. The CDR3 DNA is TGTGCCAGCAGTGAATTTCACGGGACACTTAGCTACGAGCAGTACTTC.

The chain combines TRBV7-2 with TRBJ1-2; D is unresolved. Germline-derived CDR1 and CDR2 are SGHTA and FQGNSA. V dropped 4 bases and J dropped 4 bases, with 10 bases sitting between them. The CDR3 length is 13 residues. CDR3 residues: CASSSPRGYGYTF. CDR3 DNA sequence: TGTGCCAGCAGCTCCCCGCGCGGCTATGGCTACACCTTC.

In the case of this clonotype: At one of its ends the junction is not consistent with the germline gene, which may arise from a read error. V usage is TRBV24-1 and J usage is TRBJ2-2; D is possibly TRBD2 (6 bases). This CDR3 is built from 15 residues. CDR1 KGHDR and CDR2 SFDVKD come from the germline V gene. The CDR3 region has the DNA TGTACCACCAGTGATTTTAGACTAGGCACCGGGGAGCTGTTTTTT. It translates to CTTSDFRLGTGELFF.

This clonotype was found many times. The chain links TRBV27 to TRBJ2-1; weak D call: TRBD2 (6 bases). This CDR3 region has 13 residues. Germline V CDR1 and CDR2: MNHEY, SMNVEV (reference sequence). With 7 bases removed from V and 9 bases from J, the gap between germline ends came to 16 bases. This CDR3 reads CASISPGSSEQFF. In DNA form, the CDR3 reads TGTGCCAGCATAAGCCCCGGGAGCAGTGAGCAGTTCTTC.